Listed here are 13 T cell receptor beta chains from one sample, sequenced in a study of T cells after yellow fever vaccination (dated by TCRdb to the late 2010s). The library was built by means of 5' RACE. Sequencing took place on an Illumina HiSeq 2500. TCRdb itself trimmed the public reads at Q25 with fastp, ran MiXCR and retained productive beta chains. A single entry per CDR3 protein holds the most common genes and DNA from its merged rows. The sample table lists 500,000 to 650,000 distinct CDR3 sequences, about 12% of them with a count of one. Of the sample, approximately 15% is held by the ten largest clones. Per the publication, the treatment or condition label means: live attenuated yellow fever vaccine strain. The sample consisted of PBMCs, taken on the day of the yellow fever booster vaccination. Receptors originate from a young man who received the YFV17D yellow fever vaccine.

The CDR3 DNA reads as TGCAGTGCGTCGCGTCCAGGGAACACTGAAGCTTTCTTT. Protein: CSASRPGNTEAFF. The V and J genes are TRBV20-1 and TRBJ1-1; no definite D call. The CDR3 sequence is 13 residues long. Germline V lookup: CDR1 DFQATT, CDR2 SNEGSKA (reference sequence). V was pared by 6 bases and J by 1 base, with 12 bases between.

J is TRBJ1-1 and V is TRBV5-5, with 9 bases that match TRBD1. CDR1 SGHKS and CDR2 YYEKEE come from the germline V gene (reference sequence). The length of the CDR3 is 17 residues. The ends lost 0 bases at V and 4 bases at J; junction bases unmatched: 10. The CDR3 protein is CASSLAAGTGRLTEAFF. CDR3 nucleotides: TGTGCCAGCAGCTTGGCCGCTGGGACAGGGAGACTCACTGAAGCTTTCTTT. The full variable domain, in which reference TRBV5-5 and TRBJ1-1 provide the parts outside the CDR3, is DAGVTQSPTHLIKTRGQQVTLRCSPISGHKSVSWYQQVLGQGPQFIFQYYEKEERGRGNFPDRFSARQFPNYSSELNVNALLLGDSALYLCASSLAAGTGRLTEAFFGQGTRLTVV.

Only a few counts were recorded for this clonotype. At one of its ends the junction is not consistent with the germline gene, which may arise from a read error. The CDR3 DNA follows: TGTGCTAGCAGCCCCCTGGGGCTAGCGGTTAATGAGCAGTTCTTC. This codes for CASSPLGLAVNEQFF. The V call is TRBV7-7, the J call TRBJ2-1, with TRBD2 matching over 7 bases. Germline values: CDR1 SSHAT, CDR2 FNYEAQ (reference sequence). This CDR3 contains 15 residues.

The V gene is TRBV18, the J gene TRBJ2-1; TRBD1 aligns across 7 bases. Germline V gives CDR1 KGHSH, CDR2 LQKENI. Trimming took 2 bases from V and 10 from J; bases not matched to a gene: 5. This CDR3 region has 13 residues. Written as DNA, the CDR3 is TGTGCCAGCTCACCAGAGAGGGGGCGCGAGCAGTTCTTC. Its translation: CASSPERGREQFF. The full variable domain, completed using reference TRBV18 and TRBJ2-1, is NAGVMQNPRHLVRRRGQEARLRCSPMKGHSHVYWYRQLPEEGLKFMVYLQKENIIDESGMPKERFSAEFPKEGPSILRIQQVVRGDSAAYFCASSPERGREQFFGPGTRLTVL.

This clonotype appeared many times. The V call is TRBV20-1, the J call TRBJ2-7, with D possibly being TRBD1 or TRBD2 (5 bases each). The CDR3 length is 14 residues. CDR1 DFQATT and CDR2 SNEGSKA come from the germline V gene (reference sequence). Trimming took off 6 bases at V and 2 bases at J, with 17 bases between the two ends. CDR3 protein: CSAPGPFRTYEQYF. Written as DNA, the CDR3 is TGCAGTGCCCCGGGGCCTTTTCGCACCTACGAGCAGTACTTC.

The chain uses TRBV7-2 and TRBJ2-5, with TRBD1 matching over 9 bases. The CDR3 runs to 15 residues. Trimming at V came to 5 bases and at J to 3 bases, leaving 7 bases not matched to a gene. From germline, CDR1 is SGHTA and CDR2 FQGNSA. CDR3 DNA: TGTGCCAGCAGCCCCGGGACAGGGTGGGAAGAGACCCAGTACTTC. Amino acids: CASSPGTGWEETQYF.

This clonotype has just a few counts. The chain joins TRBV6-1 to TRBJ2-1; the match to TRBD2 covers 10 bases. The CDR3 length is 17 residues. The V and J ends lost 5 bases and 0 bases, in that order; junction bases with no gene match: 7. Per germline, CDR1 MNHNS and CDR2 SASEGT. DNA for the CDR3: TGTGCCAGCAGTAAACTAGCGGGGCCTCCCTCCTACAATGAGCAGTTCTTC. Amino acid sequence: CASSKLAGPPSYNEQFF.

This clonotype was counted between two and nine times. J is TRBJ2-1 and V is TRBV19; TRBD2 might be the D (6 bases). V was trimmed by 6 bases and J by 4 bases, leaving 16 bases between them. The CDR3 is 15 amino acids. Germline CDR1 is LNHDA and CDR2 is SQIVND (reference sequence). DNA for the CDR3: TGTGCCAGTAGGAAGGGGACTCTACAATACAATGAGCAGTTCTTC. Amino acids: CASRKGTLQYNEQFF.

The sample holds a few counts of this clonotype. V and J are TRBV21-1 and TRBJ1-1; TRBD1 is the table's D call, not checked against the DNA. TRBV21-1 is assigned pseudogene status. The length of the CDR3 is 16 residues. DNA of the CDR3: TGTGCCAGCAGCATGGGCGGGACCCCCCCGGGAACTGAAGCTTTCTTT. This sequence encodes CASSMGGTPPGTEAFF.

This chain connects TRBV7-9 to TRBJ2-5; D gene ambiguous. The CDR3 sequence is 14 residues long. With 2 bases removed from V and 4 bases from J, the gap between germline ends came to 11 bases. CDR1 is SEHNR and CDR2 is FQNEAQ in the germline V gene (reference sequence). The CDR3 loop reads CASSLSISAETQYF. CDR3 in DNA: TGTGCCAGCAGCTTAAGTATCTCGGCAGAGACCCAGTACTTC.

This clonotype was counted only a few times. This chain joins TRBV4-2 and TRBJ2-7, with D possibly TRBD2 on 6 matching bases. The germline V gene has CDR1 LGHNA and CDR2 YNFKEQ. The CDR3 consists of 15 residues. V was cut by 4 bases and J by 5 bases, with 18 bases left in between. CDR3 residues: CASSRERWEVNEQYF. The CDR3 DNA sequence: TGTGCCAGCAGCCGTGAGAGGTGGGAGGTTAACGAGCAGTACTTC.

V gene TRBV7-8 combines with J gene TRBJ2-7; D is possibly TRBD1 (5 bases). The CDR3 has 13 residues. Germline CDR1 reads SGHVS; CDR2 reads FQNEAQ. V dropped 5 bases and J dropped 6 bases, with 14 bases sitting between them. CDR3 amino acids: CASSHKFQGEQYF. The DNA for the CDR3 is TGTGCCAGCAGCCACAAATTCCAGGGCGAGCAGTACTTC.

A few counts support this clonotype. At one of its ends the junction is not consistent with the germline gene, which may arise from a read error. CDR3 in DNA: TGTGCCACCAGTGACGGAAGACTTACGGGTTTTTTTTTC. Protein product: CATSDGRLTGFFF. This chain uses TRBV24-1 with TRBJ2-1; D gene uncertain. Germline lookup yields CDR1 KGHDR and CDR2 SFDVKD. This CDR3 has 13 residues.